The present entry profiles one TCR beta chain with its context. Its antigen remains unidentified. These data are taken from a study of shared clonotypes between healthy human individuals. Study details: CD4 naive and memory got three plates each, CD8 naive two, CD8 memory one.

CD45RO negativity and positive selection for CCR7 defined naive CD8 cells, a population that excluded terminally differentiated effector memory CD45RA+ cells. Here immunoSEQ multiplex PCR was the method, and the copy in TCRdb shows in-frame clones only, minus some. Here the sample spans hundreds of thousands of clones, about 96% being singletons. This CDR3 has 15 residues. Looked up from germline, CDR1 is MDHEN and CDR2 is SYDVKM. J gave up 1 base and V 5 bases, and 5 bases lay outside the gene matches. Study results and caveats: How much donors shared clonotypes was expected to be affected by sequencing depth. Estimated clonotype richness was generally higher in naive than memory subsets.

This clonotype was sampled from a woman younger than 45 in good health. What was sequenced was naive CD8+ T cells sorted from blood. The J gene is TRBJ1-2, the V gene TRBV28; 9 positions match TRBD1. The CDR3 sequence: CASSPTGGGNYGYTF. Here the CDR3 DNA reads TGTGCCAGCAGTCCAACAGGGGGCGGTAACTATGGCTACACCTTC.